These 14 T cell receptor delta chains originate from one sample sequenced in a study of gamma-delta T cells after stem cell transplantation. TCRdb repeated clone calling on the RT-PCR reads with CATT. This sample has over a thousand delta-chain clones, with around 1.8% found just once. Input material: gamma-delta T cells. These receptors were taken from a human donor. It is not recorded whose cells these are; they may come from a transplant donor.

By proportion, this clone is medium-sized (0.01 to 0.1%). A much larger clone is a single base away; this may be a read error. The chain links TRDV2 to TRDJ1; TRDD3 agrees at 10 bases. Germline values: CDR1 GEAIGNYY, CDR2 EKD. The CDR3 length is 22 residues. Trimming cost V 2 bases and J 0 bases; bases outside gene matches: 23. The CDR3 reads CACDSMLYGGTGGCQYTDKLIF. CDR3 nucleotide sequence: TGTGCCTGTGACAGCATGCTCTACGGGGGTACTGGGGGATGCCAGTACACCGATAAACTCATCTTT.

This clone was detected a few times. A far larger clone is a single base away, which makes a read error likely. CDR3 protein: CACDTVTRYADKLIF. CDR3 sequence (DNA): TGTGCCTGTGACACCGTTACGAGGTACGCCGATAAACTCATCTTT. V gene TRDV2 combines with J gene TRDJ1; D not certain. The CDR3 has 15 amino acids. Germline lookup yields CDR1 GEAIGNYY and CDR2 EKD. V was trimmed by 0 bases and J by 3 bases, leaving 13 bases between them.

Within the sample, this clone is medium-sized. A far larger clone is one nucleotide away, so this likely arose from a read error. CDR3 nucleotides: TGTGCTCCCCCTACTATTCCTACGTGGACTGGGGGACTCGATAAACTCATCTTT. Residues: CAPPTIPTWTGGLDKLIF. This chain joins TRDV1 and TRDJ1; 9 nucleotides agree with TRDD3. Looked up from germline, CDR1 is TSWWSYY and CDR2 is QGS. CDR3 size: 18 residues. Trimming at V came to 10 bases and at J to 4 bases, leaving 22 bases not matched to a gene.

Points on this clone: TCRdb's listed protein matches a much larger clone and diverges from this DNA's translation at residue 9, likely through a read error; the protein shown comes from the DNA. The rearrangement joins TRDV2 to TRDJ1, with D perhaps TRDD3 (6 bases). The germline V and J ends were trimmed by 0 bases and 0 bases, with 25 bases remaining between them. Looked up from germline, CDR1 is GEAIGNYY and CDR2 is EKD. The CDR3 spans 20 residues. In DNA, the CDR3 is TGTGCCTGTGACACCGTACGGATGAGGGATATATTCCAGGACACCGATAAACTCATCTTT. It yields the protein CACDTVRMRDIFQDTDKLIF.

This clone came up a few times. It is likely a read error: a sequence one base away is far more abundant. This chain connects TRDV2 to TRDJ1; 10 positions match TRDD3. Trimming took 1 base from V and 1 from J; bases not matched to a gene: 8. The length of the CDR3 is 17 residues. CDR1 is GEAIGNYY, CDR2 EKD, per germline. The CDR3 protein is CACDTMLGDRCTDKLIF. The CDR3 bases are TGTGCCTGTGACACGATGCTGGGGGATAGGTGCACCGATAAACTCATCTTT.

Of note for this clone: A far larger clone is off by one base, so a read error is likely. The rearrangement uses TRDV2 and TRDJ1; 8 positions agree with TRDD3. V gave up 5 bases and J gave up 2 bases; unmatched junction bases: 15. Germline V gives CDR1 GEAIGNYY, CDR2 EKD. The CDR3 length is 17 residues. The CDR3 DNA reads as TGTGCCTGTGGCATTCTGGGGGACACCCCTTTGACCGATAAACTCATCTTT. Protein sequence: CACGILGDTPLTDKLIF.

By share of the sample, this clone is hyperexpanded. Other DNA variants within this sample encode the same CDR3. This CDR3 reads CACDKVGESYTDKLIF. CDR3 DNA: TGTGCCTGTGACAAGGTGGGGGAATCGTACACCGATAAACTCATCTTT. V and J are TRDV2 and TRDJ1; TRDD3 matches at 7 bases. CDR3 length: 16 residues. The germline CDR1 and CDR2 sequences are GEAIGNYY and EKD. V lost 2 bases to trimming and J lost 0 bases; unmatched junction nucleotides: 8.

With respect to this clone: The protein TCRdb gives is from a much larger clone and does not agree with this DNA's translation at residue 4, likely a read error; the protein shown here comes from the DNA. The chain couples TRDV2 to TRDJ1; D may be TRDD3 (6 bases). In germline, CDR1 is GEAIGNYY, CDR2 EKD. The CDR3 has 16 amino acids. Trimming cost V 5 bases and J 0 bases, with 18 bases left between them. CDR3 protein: CACGGLGIVNTDKLIF. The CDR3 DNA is TGTGCCTGTGGCGGATTGGGGATCGTTAACACCGATAAACTCATCTTT.

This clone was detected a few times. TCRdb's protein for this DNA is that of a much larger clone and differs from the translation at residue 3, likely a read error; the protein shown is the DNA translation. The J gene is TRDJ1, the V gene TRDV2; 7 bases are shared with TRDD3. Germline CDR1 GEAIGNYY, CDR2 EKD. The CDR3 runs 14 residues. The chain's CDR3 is CARDTVGGRHKLIF. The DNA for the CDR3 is TGTGCCCGTGACACCGTTGGGGGACGTCATAAACTCATCTTT.

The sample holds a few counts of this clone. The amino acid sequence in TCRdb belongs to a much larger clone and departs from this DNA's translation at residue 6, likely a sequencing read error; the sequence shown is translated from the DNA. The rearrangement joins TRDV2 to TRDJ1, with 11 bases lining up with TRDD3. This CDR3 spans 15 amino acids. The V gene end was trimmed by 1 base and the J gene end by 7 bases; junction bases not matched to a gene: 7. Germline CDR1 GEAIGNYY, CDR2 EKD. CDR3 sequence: CACDTVGDTGGKLIF. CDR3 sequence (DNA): TGTGCCTGTGACACTGTGGGGGATACGGGGGGTAAACTCATCTTT.

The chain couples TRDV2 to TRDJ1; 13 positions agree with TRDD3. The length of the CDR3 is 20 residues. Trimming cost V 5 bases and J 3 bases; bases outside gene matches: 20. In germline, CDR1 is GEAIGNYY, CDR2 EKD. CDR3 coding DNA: TGTGCCTGTGTGGGGATACCAGTACTGGGGGATACGCAGTCTTCCGATAAACTCATCTTT. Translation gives CACVGIPVLGDTQSSDKLIF.

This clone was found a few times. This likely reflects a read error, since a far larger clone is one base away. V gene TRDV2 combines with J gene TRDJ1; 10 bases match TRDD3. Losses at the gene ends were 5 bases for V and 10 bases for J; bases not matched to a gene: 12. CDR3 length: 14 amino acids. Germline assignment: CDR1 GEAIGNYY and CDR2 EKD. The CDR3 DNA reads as TGTGCCTGTGGCTTACTGGGGGATGGGGGTCGACTCATCTTT. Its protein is CACGLLGDGGRLIF.

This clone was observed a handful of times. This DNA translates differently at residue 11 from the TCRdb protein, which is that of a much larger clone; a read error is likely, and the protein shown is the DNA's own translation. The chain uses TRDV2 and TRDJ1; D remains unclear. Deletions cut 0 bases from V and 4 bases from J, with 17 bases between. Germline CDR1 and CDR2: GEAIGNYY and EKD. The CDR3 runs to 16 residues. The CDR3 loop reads CACDTAEAKYIDKLIF. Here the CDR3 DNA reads TGTGCCTGTGACACCGCAGAGGCGAAGTACATCGATAAACTCATCTTT.

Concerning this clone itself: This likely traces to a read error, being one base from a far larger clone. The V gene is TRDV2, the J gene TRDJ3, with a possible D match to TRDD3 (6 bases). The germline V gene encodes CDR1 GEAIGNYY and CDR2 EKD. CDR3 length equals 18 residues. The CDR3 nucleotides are TGTGCCTGTGACACCGTGGGACTGAGCTCCTGGGGCACCCGACAGATGTTTTTC. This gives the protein CACDTVGLSSWGTRQMFF.